The 28 T cell receptor beta chains presented below share a single source sample, sequenced in a study of T cells in Graves' hyperthyroidism and ophthalmopathy. Researchers took RNA transcripts and amplified the TCR beta CDR3 regions from them. First-round RT-PCR with HTBI primers amplified the TCR CDR3 region. MiXCR, applied by TCRdb to the multiplex PCR reads, yields one record per CDR3 protein. The table has about 600,000 distinct CDR3 sequences, about 14% seen once; the top ten hold approximately 13%. Sequenced: blood. These TCRs come from a woman in her forties or fifties with Graves' ophthalmopathy.

This clonotype was recorded at least ten times. This chain joins TRBV20-1 and TRBJ2-1, with 9 bases identical to TRBD2. The germline V gene encodes CDR1 DFQATT and CDR2 SNEGSKA (reference sequence). Trimming cost V 1 base and J 8 bases; bases outside gene matches: 3. This CDR3 has 13 amino acids. Written as DNA, the CDR3 is TGCAGTGCTAGAGTTGGCGGGGGGGATGAGCAGTTCTTC. Translated: CSARVGGGDEQFF.

The CDR3 spells CSAREGSGSETQYF. In DNA, the CDR3 is TGCAGTGCTAGAGAAGGTAGCGGGAGCGAGACCCAGTACTTC. V is TRBV20-1 and J is TRBJ2-5; 9 positions match TRBD2. The CDR3 has 14 residues. V dropped 0 bases and J dropped 5; count of bases not matched to a gene: 4. Looked up from germline, CDR1 is DFQATT and CDR2 is SNEGSKA (reference sequence).

This clonotype was detected many times. This sequence joins TRBV6-6 and TRBJ2-7; D possibly corresponds to TRBD2 (5 bases). Germline CDR1 is MNHNY and CDR2 is SVGAGI (reference sequence). CDR3 length: 15 amino acids. Trimming removed 2 bases from V and 7 bases from J, with 18 bases in between. The CDR3 nucleotides read TGTGCCAGCAGTTACAATCCAGAACTAGTGCGGGAGCAGTACTTC. This encodes CASSYNPELVREQYF.

V and J are TRBV15 and TRBJ2-5; D is unclear. V lost 3 bases and J 1 base, leaving 6 bases between the germline ends. This CDR3 comprises 13 residues. Germline V CDR1 and CDR2: LNHNV, YYDKDF (reference sequence). Here the CDR3 reads CATSRGSQETQYF. Written as DNA, the CDR3 is TGTGCCACCAGCAGGGGCTCCCAAGAGACCCAGTACTTC.

This chain connects TRBV20-1 to TRBJ2-7, with TRBD2 matching 7 bases. The trim removed 6 bases at V and 4 bases at J, leaving 12 bases unmatched. The germline V gene encodes CDR1 DFQATT and CDR2 SNEGSKA (reference sequence). The CDR3 extends over 14 amino acids. CDR3: CSAPGRRRGYEQYF. The CDR3 DNA sequence: TGCAGTGCGCCCGGGCGCAGGCGGGGGTACGAGCAGTACTTC.

This clonotype was seen a few times. The chain links TRBV19 to TRBJ1-4; D is possibly TRBD1 (6 bases). This CDR3 region has 14 residues. Trimming pared 2 bases from V and 8 bases from J, leaving 12 bases between. Germline CDR1 reads LNHDA; CDR2 reads SQIVND (reference sequence). As DNA, the CDR3 is TGTGCCAGTAGTATATCCGGGGGCAGAGAAAAACTGTTTTTT. As protein: CASSISGGREKLFF.

In this sample, this clonotype turned up many times. This chain uses TRBV5-5 with TRBJ2-1; D uncertain. This CDR3 is built from 12 residues. The V gene's germline CDR1 is SGHKS and CDR2 YYEKEE (reference sequence). Between the trimmed V and J ends, which lost 1 base and 5 bases, there was a span of 4 bases. CDR3 in DNA: TGTGCCAGCAGCTTGCTACACAATGAGCAGTTCTTC. Encoded protein: CASSLLHNEQFF.

There are many counts of this clonotype. This rearrangement joins TRBV12-3 or TRBV12-4 to TRBJ1-1; D gene ambiguous. The CDR3 runs 14 residues. V shed 2 bases and J shed 0 bases, with 7 bases lying between them. The CDR3 spells CASSLNGLNTEAFF. The CDR3 DNA reads TGTGCCAGCAGTTTAAACGGCTTGAACACTGAAGCTTTCTTT.

This clonotype has only a few counts. This chain uses TRBV29-1 with TRBJ2-7; D is possibly TRBD2 (6 bases). Trimming left V 6 bases short and J 3 bases short, with 24 bases between. Germline V gene lookup returns CDR1 SQVTM and CDR2 ANQGSEA. The CDR3 totals 16 residues. CDR3 DNA sequence: TGCAGCGTGGACGGACTCTCCGGGGGAAATTACTACGAGCAGTACTTC. Translation gives CSVDGLSGGNYYEQYF.

There are many counts of this clonotype. The chain carries TRBV7-2 and TRBJ2-7; 11 nucleotides line up with TRBD2. The V gene end was trimmed by 1 base and the J gene end by 5 bases; junction bases not matched to a gene: 4. Germline CDR1 SGHTA, CDR2 FQGNSA. This CDR3 spans 15 amino acids. As DNA, the CDR3 is TGTGCCAGCAGCTTAGTGGCACTAGCGGGAGACGAGCAGTACTTC. Translating it yields CASSLVALAGDEQYF.

V gene TRBV24-1 combines with J gene TRBJ2-3; D may be TRBD1 (5 bases). This CDR3 comprises 15 residues. Trimming took off 4 bases at V and 7 bases at J, with 17 bases between the two ends. The germline gives CDR1 KGHDR, CDR2 SFDVKD. The DNA of the CDR3 is TGTGCCACCAGTGAAGGGGCTTCGGATTCTAATACGCAGTATTTT. Protein product: CATSEGASDSNTQYF.

This clonotype appeared a few times. This sequence joins TRBV6-5 and TRBJ2-5; the D gene is possibly TRBD2 (6 bases). The length of the CDR3 is 16 residues. From germline, CDR1 is MNHEY and CDR2 SVGAGI. The ends were cut back, 0 bases at V and 1 base at J, with 12 bases in the middle. Here the CDR3 reads CASSYSEGTLQETQYF. The DNA for the CDR3 is TGTGCCAGCAGTTACTCGGAGGGGACTCTCCAAGAGACCCAGTACTTC.

This clonotype was seen a few times. CDR3 nucleotides: TGTGCCAGTAGGATGGGGCTTCCCTCTGGAAACACCATATATTTT. Translation: CASRMGLPSGNTIYF. The chain carries TRBV19 and TRBJ1-3, with a weak D call TRBD1 (5 bases). The V gene lost 6 bases and the J gene lost 0 bases, with 12 bases spanning the gap. Germline CDR1 and CDR2: LNHDA and SQIVND (reference sequence). This CDR3 comprises 15 residues.

This clonotype was found many times. The rearrangement links TRBV28 to TRBJ2-7; a weak D match, TRBD2 (6 bases). The germline gives CDR1 MDHEN, CDR2 SYDVKM. This CDR3 comprises 14 residues. V was clipped by 1 base and J by 2 bases, with 9 bases between them. This CDR3 is CASSLLGGTYEQYF. CDR3 sequence (DNA): TGTGCCAGCAGTTTATTAGGCGGGACCTACGAGCAGTACTTC.

On this clonotype itself: Given a much more abundant clone one base away, this may be a read error. Here the CDR3 omits its conserved ending phenylalanine or tryptophan, so a read error is the likely source. The V and J genes are TRBV6-9 and TRBJ2-1, with TRBD1 matching 9 bases. V gave up 6 bases and J gave up 4 bases; unmatched junction bases: 7. Germline V gene sequence: CDR1 MNHGY, CDR2 SVAAGI. The CDR3 has 15 amino acids. CDR3 coding DNA: TGTGCCAGCAGGTATCGGGACAGGGCTTACAATGAGCAGTTCCTC. Protein: CASRYRDRAYNEQFL.

This CDR3 reads CASSQETNLYNEQFF. Here the CDR3 DNA reads TGTGCCAGCAGCCAAGAGACCAACCTTTACAATGAGCAGTTCTTC. The rearrangement uses TRBV3-1 and TRBJ2-1; no definite D call. The CDR3 sequence is 15 residues long. The germline V gene encodes CDR1 LGHDT and CDR2 YNNKEL (reference sequence). Between the trimmed V and J ends, which lost 0 bases and 4 bases, there was a span of 10 bases.

The rearrangement joins TRBV28 to TRBJ2-2; TRBD1 aligns across 12 bases. This CDR3 region has 18 residues. V trimming: 2 bases; J trimming: 0 bases; junction bases outside the gene matches: 4. CDR1 MDHEN and CDR2 SYDVKM come from the germline V gene. The CDR3 DNA sequence: TGTGCCAGCAGTTTACCTGGGACAGGGGGCGCGAACACCGGGGAGCTGTTTTTT. It translates to CASSLPGTGGANTGELFF. Variable domain in full (rest from reference TRBV28 and TRBJ2-2): DVKVTQSSRYLVKRTGEKVFLECVQDMDHENMFWYRQDPGLGLRLIYFSYDVKMKEKGDIPEGYSVSREKKERFSLILESASTNQTSMYLCASSLPGTGGANTGELFFGEGSRLTVL.

This clonotype showed up just a few times. This chain uses TRBV5-1 with TRBJ2-1; D not certain. The CDR3 loop spans 16 amino acids. V was cut by 0 bases and J by 1 base, with 11 bases left in between. The V gene's germline CDR1 is SGHRS and CDR2 YFSETQ. The CDR3 sequence is CASSLVDMASYNEQFF. In DNA form, the CDR3 reads TGCGCCAGCAGCTTGGTCGATATGGCGTCCTACAATGAGCAGTTCTTC.

This chain uses TRBV15 with TRBJ2-1; TRBD2 is a possible D gene (6 bases). This CDR3 comprises 16 residues. Germline assignment: CDR1 LNHNV and CDR2 YYDKDF (reference sequence). The V and J ends lost 2 bases and 5 bases respectively, with 16 bases between them. CDR3 nucleotide sequence: TGTGCCACCAGCAGATCGCCGGGACTCAAGAACAATGAGCAGTTCTTC. Protein product: CATSRSPGLKNNEQFF.

In its sample, this clonotype was seen many times. The rearrangement joins TRBV18 to TRBJ2-1; D is ambiguous. Trimming left V 3 bases short and J 7 bases short, with 22 bases between. Germline V CDR1 and CDR2: KGHSH, LQKENI. This CDR3 has 17 residues. The DNA of the CDR3 is TGTGCCAGCTCACCTAACACGGTCCCTAGTAATCTTAATGAGCAGTTCTTC. Its translation: CASSPNTVPSNLNEQFF.

The chain joins TRBV20-1 to TRBJ2-3; 7 positions match TRBD2. The trim removed 6 bases at V and 2 bases at J, leaving 5 bases unmatched. This CDR3 spans 13 amino acids. Germline V lookup: CDR1 DFQATT, CDR2 SNEGSKA (reference sequence). For the CDR3, the DNA is TGCAGTGCCCAAGGGGACTACACAGATACGCAGTATTTT. Protein: CSAQGDYTDTQYF.

Many counts were recorded for this clonotype. The chain links TRBV12-3 or TRBV12-4 to TRBJ2-5; 14 bases fit TRBD2. The junction had 4 bases not matched to a gene; V was cut back by 1 base and J by 0 bases. CDR3 size: 18 residues. CDR3 nucleotides: TGTGCCAGCAGTTTAGGGACTAGCGGGAGGAGGTACCAAGAGACCCAGTACTTC. It yields the protein CASSLGTSGRRYQETQYF.

This clonotype occurred many times. In nucleotides, the CDR3 is TGTGCCAGCAGTTTATTGACTAATGAAAAACTGTTTTTT. Residues: CASSLLTNEKLFF. The rearrangement links TRBV6-1 to TRBJ1-4; no clear D. The germline V and J ends were trimmed by 5 bases and 2 bases, with 6 bases remaining between them. The CDR3 consists of 13 residues. The germline V gene has CDR1 MNHNS and CDR2 SASEGT.

This clonotype was seen ten or more times. J is TRBJ1-1 and V is TRBV12-3 or TRBV12-4; 8 bases are a match to TRBD1. After removal of 2 bases from V and 4 bases from J, the junction contained 6 bases not matched to a gene. The CDR3 is made up of 15 amino acids. The DNA of the CDR3 is TGTGCCAGCAGTTTACGGGCAGGGGGCCCCACTGAAGCTTTCTTT. Translating gives CASSLRAGGPTEAFF.

Many counts were recorded for this clonotype. The chain is built from TRBV7-2 and TRBJ2-7; TRBD2 aligns across 9 bases. This CDR3 has 16 amino acids. CDR1 SGHTA and CDR2 FQGNSA come from the germline V gene. J lost 2 bases, V lost 2 bases, and 7 bases had no gene match. For the CDR3, the DNA is TGTGCCAGCAGCTTATTTGGACTAGCGCTAGCCTACGAGCAGTACTTC. This translates into CASSLFGLALAYEQYF. Supplemented by reference TRBV7-2 and TRBJ2-7, the full variable domain reads GAGVSQSPSNKVTEKGKDVELRCDPISGHTALYWYRQSLGQGLEFLIYFQGNSAPDKSGLPSDRFSAERTGGSVSTLTIQRTQQEDSAVYLCASSLFGLALAYEQYFGPGTRLTVT.

The V call is TRBV19, the J call TRBJ1-1; weak D call: TRBD1 (5 bases). V was shortened by 7 bases and J by 1 base, with 10 bases between the two germline ends. Germline V CDR1 and CDR2: LNHDA, SQIVND (reference sequence). The CDR3 has 13 amino acids. As DNA, the CDR3 is TGTGCCAGTATTGGGGCCTGGAACACTGAAGCTTTCTTT. It encodes CASIGAWNTEAFF.

This clonotype appeared many times. The chain employs TRBV29-1 and TRBJ2-3; D unresolved. The CDR3 totals 15 residues. Germline loops: CDR1 SQVTM, CDR2 ANQGSEA. Between the trimmed V and J ends, which lost 1 base and 6 bases, there was a span of 17 bases. CDR3 DNA sequence: TGCAGCGTTGAAGGGGCAGGTACGAATTTGGATACGCAGTATTTT. Translation gives CSVEGAGTNLDTQYF.

The chain is built from TRBV28 and TRBJ2-1; D ambiguous. With 2 bases removed from V and 12 bases from J, the gap between germline ends came to 11 bases. Germline V lookup: CDR1 MDHEN, CDR2 SYDVKM. The CDR3 extends over 12 amino acids. CDR3 amino acids: CASSLQSERQFF. The CDR3 region has the DNA TGTGCCAGCAGTTTACAGTCGGAAAGGCAGTTCTTC. The whole variable domain, remainder taken from reference TRBV28 and TRBJ2-1, is DVKVTQSSRYLVKRTGEKVFLECVQDMDHENMFWYRQDPGLGLRLIYFSYDVKMKEKGDIPEGYSVSREKKERFSLILESASTNQTSMYLCASSLQSERQFFGPGTRLTVL.